This T cell receptor beta chain was retrieved from a study of T-cell memory formation after mild COVID-19. Regarding this clonotype: What it binds is unknown.

The germline CDR1 and CDR2 sequences are SQVTM and ANQGSEA. The CDR3 is made up of 15 amino acids. V was pared by 0 bases and J by 13 bases, with 12 bases of the junction left unmatched. TCRdb ran MiXCR on the 5' RACE reads and lists one entry per CDR3 protein. The sample consists of 150,000 to 200,000 distinct CDR3 sequences, 13% to 15% of them appearing once. Study observations and caveats: Confirmation was lacking for SARS-CoV-2 specificity of second-wave clones that peaked on day 37.

The chain recombines TRBV29-1 with TRBJ2-1; 10 nucleotides line up with TRBD2. The sequence derives from an adult woman who had mild COVID-19 (a few samples of this study predate the infection). Cell type and time point are not known. Material: PBMCs or a T cell subset sorted from them (not recorded which). This CDR3 reads CSVEDGGKLAGVQFF. The CDR3 nucleotides are TGCAGCGTTGAAGACGGAGGGAAGCTAGCGGGAGTCCAGTTCTTC.